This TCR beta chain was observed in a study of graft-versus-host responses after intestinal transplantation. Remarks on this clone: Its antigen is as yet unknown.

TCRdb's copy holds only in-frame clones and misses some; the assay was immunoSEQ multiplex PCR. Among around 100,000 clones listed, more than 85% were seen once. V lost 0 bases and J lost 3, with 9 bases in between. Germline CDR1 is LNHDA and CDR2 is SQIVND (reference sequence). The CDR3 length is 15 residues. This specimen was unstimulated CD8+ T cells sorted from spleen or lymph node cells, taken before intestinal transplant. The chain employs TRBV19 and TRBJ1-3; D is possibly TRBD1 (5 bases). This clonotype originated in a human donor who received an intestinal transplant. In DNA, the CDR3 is TGTGCCAGTAGTATAGATTCGACAGATGGAAACACCATATATTTT. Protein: CASSIDSTDGNTIYF.